This TCR beta chain was recorded in a study of shared clonotypes between healthy human individuals. The CDR3 is 15 amino acids. CDR1 and CDR2 from the germline V gene are MDHEN and SYDVKM. The V gene end was trimmed by 2 bases and the J gene end by 4 bases; junction bases not matched to a gene: 6. Using immunoSEQ multiplex PCR, the repertoire was profiled, and TCRdb retains in-frame clones only, with some absent. Here the sample spans 550,000 to 700,000 clones, 55% to 85% being singletons. The chain uses TRBV28 and TRBJ2-5; 8 nucleotides line up with TRBD2. Sequenced material: memory CD4+ T cells sorted from blood. Noted subset: CD45RA-negative fraction. This clonotype originated in a woman in her 30s in good health. CDR3 loop: CASSLQPGGLETQYF. Here the CDR3 DNA reads TGTGCCAGCAGTTTACAACCGGGAGGGTTAGAGACCCAGTACTTC.